The TCR beta chain under discussion was sequenced for a study of control samples from healthy donors and cancer patients. Assay used: immunoSEQ multiplex PCR; TCRdb lists only in-frame clones, some missing. The data show 250,000 to 300,000 clones, over 75% seen once. Germline assignment: CDR1 ENHRY and CDR2 SYGVKD. J was trimmed by 0 bases and V by 0 bases; bases with no gene match: 4. CDR3 length equals 18 residues. The sequenced sample was PBMCs. The rearrangement joins TRBV10-3 to TRBJ2-3, with TRBD2 identical over 12 bases. The clonotype originates from a woman aged 55-70 years with lung cancer. The CDR3 reads CAISESASGRASTDTQYF. CDR3 nucleotides: TGTGCCATCAGTGAGTCGGCTAGCGGGAGGGCCAGCACAGATACGCAGTATTTT.